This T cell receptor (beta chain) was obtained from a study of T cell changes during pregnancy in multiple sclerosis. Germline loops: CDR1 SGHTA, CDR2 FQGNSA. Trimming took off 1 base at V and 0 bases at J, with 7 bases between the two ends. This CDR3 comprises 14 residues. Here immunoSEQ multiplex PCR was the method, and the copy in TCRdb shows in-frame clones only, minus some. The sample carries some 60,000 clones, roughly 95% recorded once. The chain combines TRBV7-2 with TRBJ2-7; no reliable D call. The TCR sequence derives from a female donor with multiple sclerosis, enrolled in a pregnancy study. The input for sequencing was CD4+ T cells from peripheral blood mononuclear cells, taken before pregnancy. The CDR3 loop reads CASSLGHISYEQYF. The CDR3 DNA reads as TGTGCCAGCAGCTTAGGGCACATCTCCTACGAGCAGTACTTC.